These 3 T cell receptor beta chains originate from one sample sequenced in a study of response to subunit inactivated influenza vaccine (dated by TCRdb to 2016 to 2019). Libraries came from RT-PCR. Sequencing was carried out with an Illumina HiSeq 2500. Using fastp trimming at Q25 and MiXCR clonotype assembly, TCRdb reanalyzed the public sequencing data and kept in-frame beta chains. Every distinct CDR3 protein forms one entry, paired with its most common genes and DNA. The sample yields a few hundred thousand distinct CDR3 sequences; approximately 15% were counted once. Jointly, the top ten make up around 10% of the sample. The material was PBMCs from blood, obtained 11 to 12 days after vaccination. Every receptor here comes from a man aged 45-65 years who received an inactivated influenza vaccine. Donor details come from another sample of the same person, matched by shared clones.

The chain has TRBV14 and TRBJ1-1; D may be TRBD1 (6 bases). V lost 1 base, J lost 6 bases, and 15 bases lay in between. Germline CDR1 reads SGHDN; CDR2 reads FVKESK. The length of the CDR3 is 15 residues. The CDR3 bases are TGTGCCAGCAGCCAAGCGCAAGGGGGTTGGGCTGAAGCTTTCTTT. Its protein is CASSQAQGGWAEAFF.

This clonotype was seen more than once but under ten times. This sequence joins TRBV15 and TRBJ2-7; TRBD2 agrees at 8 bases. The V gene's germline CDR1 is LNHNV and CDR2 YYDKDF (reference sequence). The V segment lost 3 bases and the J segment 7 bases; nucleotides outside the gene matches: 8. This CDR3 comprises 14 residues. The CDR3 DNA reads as TGTGCCACCAGCAGGGCGGGGGGCTCGGGTGAGCAGTACTTC. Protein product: CATSRAGGSGEQYF.

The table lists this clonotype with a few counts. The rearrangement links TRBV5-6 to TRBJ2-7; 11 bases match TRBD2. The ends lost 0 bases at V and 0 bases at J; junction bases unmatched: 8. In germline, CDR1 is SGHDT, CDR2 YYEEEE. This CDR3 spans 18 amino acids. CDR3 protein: CASSLVGLAGPYSYEQYF. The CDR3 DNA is TGTGCCAGCAGCTTGGTCGGACTAGCGGGTCCCTACTCCTACGAGCAGTACTTC.